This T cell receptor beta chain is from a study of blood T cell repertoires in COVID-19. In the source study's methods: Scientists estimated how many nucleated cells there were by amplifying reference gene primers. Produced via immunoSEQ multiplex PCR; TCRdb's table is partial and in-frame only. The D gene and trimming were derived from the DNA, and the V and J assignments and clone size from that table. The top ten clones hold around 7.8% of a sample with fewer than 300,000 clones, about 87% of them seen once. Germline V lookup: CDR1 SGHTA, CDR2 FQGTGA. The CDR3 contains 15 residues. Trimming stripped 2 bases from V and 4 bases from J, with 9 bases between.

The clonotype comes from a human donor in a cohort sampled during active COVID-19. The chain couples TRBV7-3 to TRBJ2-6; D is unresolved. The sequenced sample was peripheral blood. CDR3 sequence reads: CASSLVASGANVLTF. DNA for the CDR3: TGTGCCAGCAGCTTAGTAGCTTCCGGGGCCAACGTCCTGACTTTC. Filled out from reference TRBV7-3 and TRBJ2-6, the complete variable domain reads GAGVSQTPSNKVTEKGKYVELRCDPISGHTALYWYRQSLGQGPEFLIYFQGTGAADDSGLPNDRFFAVRPEGSVSTLKIQRTERGDSAVYLCASSLVASGANVLTFGAGSRLTVL.